This T cell receptor (beta chain) emerged from a study of OX40 agonist ivuxolimab in advanced cancers. In the case of this clone: Its antigen remains unknown.

Sequencing used immunoSEQ multiplex PCR; TCRdb keeps in-frame clones, though not all of them. Among about 53,000 clones listed, around nine tenths were seen once. Blood specimens came from baseline, cycle 4 day 1, and cycle 7 day 1. The V gene lost 6 bases and the J gene lost 9 bases, with 14 bases spanning the gap. Germline V gene data show CDR1 as LNHDA and CDR2 as SQIVND (reference sequence). There are 12 residues in the CDR3. General observations from the study: The CD4+ and CD8+ T cells in the blood had expanded clonally by week 6 at 0.1 to 3.0 mg/kg. Some patients who did not respond also had low normalized T-cell clonal expansion.

The chain recombines TRBV19 with TRBJ1-1, with no clear D. The sample consisted of CD4+ or CD8+ T cells sorted from blood, taken in a trial of the OX40 agonist ivuxolimab. This clonotype originated in an adult with an advanced solid tumor such as melanoma, head and neck, liver or kidney cancer. The CDR3 here is CASRKGDGQAFF. DNA for the CDR3: TGTGCCAGTAGAAAGGGCGACGGGCAAGCTTTCTTT.